A single sample is the source of the 5 T cell receptor beta chains below, sequenced in a study of cytomegalovirus exposure and HLA in healthy donors. In the PCR, 60 Vbeta and 13 Jbeta primers were used. Clones were read by immunoSEQ multiplex PCR, and TCRdb kept only the in-frame ones, dropping some. The sample has about 160,000 clones; approximately 82% are singletons. Input material: PBMCs. The receptors shown here come from a male donor in good health and CMV-seropositive.

The DNA of the CDR3 is TGCGCCAGCACCGACTTGGATGAGCAGTTCTTC. Amino acid sequence: CASTDLDEQFF. The genes are TRBV10-2 and TRBJ2-1; D is ambiguous. Germline-derived CDR1 and CDR2 are WSHSY and SAAADI. V was shortened by 7 bases and J by 8 bases, with 9 bases between the two germline ends. The CDR3 spans 11 residues.

The chain carries TRBV14 and TRBJ1-2, with unresolved D. The V end was cut by 0 bases, the J end by 4 bases, with 6 bases between. The CDR3 runs to 13 residues. Looked up from germline, CDR1 is SGHDN and CDR2 is FVKESK. This CDR3 is CASSQERFYGYTF. The CDR3 DNA is TGTGCCAGCAGCCAAGAACGGTTCTATGGCTACACCTTC. Combining the CDR3 with reference TRBV14 and TRBJ1-2 gives the whole variable domain EAGVTQFPSHSVIEKGQTVTLRCDPISGHDNLYWYRRVMGKEIKFLLHFVKESKQDESGMPNNRFLAERTGGTYSTLKVQPAELEDSGVYFCASSQERFYGYTFGSGTRLTVV.

As DNA, the CDR3 is TGTGCCAGCAGCCTAACACAGGGACCCGGGGAGCTGTTTTTT. As protein: CASSLTQGPGELFF. V is TRBV7-6 and J is TRBJ2-2; D is possibly TRBD1 (6 bases). V was trimmed by 5 bases and J by 6 bases, leaving 13 bases between them. The CDR3 contains 14 residues. Per germline, CDR1 SGHVS and CDR2 FNYEAQ.

This chain uses TRBV28 with TRBJ1-1; 8 bases are shared with TRBD1. Per the germline V gene, CDR1 is MDHEN and CDR2 is SYDVKM. The junction had 12 bases not matched to a gene; V was cut back by 6 bases and J by 3 bases. CDR3 size: 16 residues. CDR3 amino acids: CASSNTGAGGDTEAFF. DNA for the CDR3: TGTGCCAGCAGCAACACAGGGGCAGGGGGCGACACTGAAGCTTTCTTT.

The rearrangement links TRBV19 to TRBJ2-7; 8 nucleotides line up with TRBD1. CDR1 and CDR2 from the germline V gene are LNHDA and SQIVND (reference sequence). V lost 6 bases to trimming and J lost 5 bases; unmatched junction nucleotides: 6. The CDR3 is made up of 13 amino acids. Here the CDR3 reads CASSARGHDEQYF. In DNA, the CDR3 is TGTGCCAGTAGCGCCAGGGGGCACGACGAGCAGTACTTC. Variable domain in full (rest from reference TRBV19 and TRBJ2-7): DGGITQSPKYLFRKEGQNVTLSCEQNLNHDAMYWYRQDPGQGLRLIYYSQIVNDFQKGDIAEGYSVSREKKESFPLTVTSAQKNPTAFYLCASSARGHDEQYFGPGTRLTVT.